The clone carrying this T cell receptor (beta chain) appeared a few times. In germline, CDR1 is DFQATT, CDR2 SNEGSKA (reference sequence). This CDR3 region has 15 residues. Trimming removed 6 bases from V and 1 base from J, with 16 bases in between. From the 5' RACE reads, TCRdb called clonotypes with MiXCR, one entry per CDR3 protein. Among about 620,000 distinct CDR3 sequences listed, 15% to 20% were seen once. The sample belongs to a study of T-cell memory formation after mild COVID-19. On the study more broadly: TCR clustering was largely donor specific.

The sequenced material came from PBMCs or a T cell subset sorted from them (not recorded which). This clonotype originated in an adult woman who had mild COVID-19 (a few samples of this study predate the infection). Cell type and time point are not known. The chain recombines TRBV20-1 with TRBJ2-1; D is tentatively TRBD1 or TRBD2 (5 bases each). The CDR3 sequence: CSADYPQGSYNEQFF. The CDR3 coding sequence is TGCAGTGCCGACTACCCCCAGGGTTCCTACAATGAGCAGTTCTTC.